Given below is one T cell receptor (beta chain) in context. Its antigen remains unidentified. The sample is drawn from a study of cytomegalovirus exposure and HLA in healthy donors. Study-wide points: Among TCR beta chains, those listed as cytomegalovirus-associated numbered some 170. Confirmation was obtained in vitro that a few CMV-associated chains are specific for CMV antigens. Generally TCR sequences proved uncommon, though certain public TCRs appeared in numerous donors.

Data came from immunoSEQ multiplex PCR; TCRdb stores just in-frame clones and leaves some out. In the table there are about 400,000 clones, roughly 89% of which are singletons. Sequenced material: PBMCs. The TCR sequence derives from a woman between 18 and 30 years old in good health and CMV-seronegative.

Here the CDR3 reads CASSTRLAGTDTQYF. The CDR3 bases are TGTGCCAGCAGTACTAGACTAGCGGGAACAGATACGCAGTATTTT. This chain uses TRBV6-1 with TRBJ2-3, with 11 nucleotides matching TRBD2. CDR3 length: 15 amino acids. Germline CDR1 and CDR2: MNHNS and SASEGT. Trimming took 5 bases from V and 3 from J; bases not matched to a gene: 4.